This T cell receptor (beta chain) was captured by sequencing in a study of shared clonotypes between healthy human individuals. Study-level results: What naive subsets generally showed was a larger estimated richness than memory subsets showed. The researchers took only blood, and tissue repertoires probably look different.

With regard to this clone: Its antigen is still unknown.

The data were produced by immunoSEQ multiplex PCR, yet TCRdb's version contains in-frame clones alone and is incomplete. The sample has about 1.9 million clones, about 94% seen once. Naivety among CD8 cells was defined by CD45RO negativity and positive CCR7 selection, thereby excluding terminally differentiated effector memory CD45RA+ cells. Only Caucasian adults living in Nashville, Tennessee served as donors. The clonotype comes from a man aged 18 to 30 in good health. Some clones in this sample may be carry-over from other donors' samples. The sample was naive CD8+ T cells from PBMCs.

CDR3 sequence (DNA): TGTGCCAGTAGTCCGACATCGAACTATGGCTACACCTTC. This sequence encodes CASSPTSNYGYTF. The chain has TRBV19 and TRBJ1-2; no firm D call. The germline CDR1 and CDR2 sequences are LNHDA and SQIVND (reference sequence). V gave up 5 bases and J gave up 2 bases, with 9 bases separating them. The CDR3 runs 13 residues.